The 27 T cell receptor beta chains below were found in one sample sequenced in a study of blood T cell repertoires in COVID-19. Assay used: immunoSEQ multiplex PCR; TCRdb lists only in-frame clones, some missing. The sample has approximately 180,000 clones, 87% seen once. Input material: peripheral blood. The receptors here all came from a woman aged 45-60 years with acute or convalescent COVID-19.

The V call is TRBV4-2, the J call TRBJ2-1; 8 nucleotides line up with TRBD2. The germline CDR1 and CDR2 sequences are LGHNA and YNFKEQ. CDR3 length: 17 amino acids. V was clipped by 0 bases and J by 2 bases; unmatched bases: 6. The CDR3 protein is CASSQDSSGNTYNEQFF. The CDR3, as DNA: TGTGCCAGCAGCCAAGATAGTAGCGGGAATACCTACAATGAGCAGTTCTTC.

This chain uses TRBV5-3 with TRBJ1-2; D is ambiguous. TRBV5-3 is given ORF status, its function remaining uncertain. The V and J ends lost 1 base and 0 bases respectively, with 7 bases between them. This CDR3 comprises 14 residues. The CDR3 here is CARSLRDSNYGYTF. CDR3 nucleotide sequence: TGTGCCAGAAGCTTGCGGGATTCTAACTATGGCTACACCTTC.

The chain carries TRBV4-1 and TRBJ1-3; 10 bases align to TRBD1. The CDR3 extends over 15 amino acids. The trim removed 4 bases at V and 10 bases at J, leaving 10 bases unmatched. In germline, CDR1 is MGHRA, CDR2 YSYEKL. CDR3 region: CASSPRQGAGGTIYF. DNA of the CDR3: TGCGCCAGCAGCCCGCGACAGGGGGCGGGAGGAACCATATATTTT.

The rearrangement links TRBV27 to TRBJ1-2; 8 nucleotides agree with TRBD1. Trimming cost V 5 bases and J 4 bases; bases outside gene matches: 15. The CDR3 totals 17 residues. Germline CDR1 MNHEY, CDR2 SMNVEV (reference sequence). In nucleotides, the CDR3 is TGTGCCAGCAGTCTCCGCCGTGGACAGGGCAACGTCTATGGCTACACCTTC. Translation gives CASSLRRGQGNVYGYTF.

This clone appeared a single time. The rearrangement joins TRBV27 to TRBJ2-5, with TRBD2 as a possible D gene (5 bases). CDR3 length: 13 amino acids. CDR1 is MNHEY, CDR2 SMNVEV, per germline (reference sequence). V lost 2 bases and J 4 bases, leaving 8 bases between the germline ends. DNA of the CDR3: TGTGCCAGCAGTTTAAGAGGGTTAGAGACCCAGTACTTC. Translation gives CASSLRGLETQYF.

The chain joins TRBV3-1 (or the pseudogene TRBV3-2) to TRBJ1-2; 8 bases align to TRBD1. This CDR3 comprises 17 residues. From germline, CDR1 is LGHDT and CDR2 YNNKEL (reference sequence). Unmatched junction bases numbered 18, after V lost 4 bases and J lost 8 bases. The CDR3, as DNA: TGTGCCAGCAGCCCTCAATGGATCGGAACAGGGGGTACCGGCTACACCTTC. This translates into CASSPQWIGTGGTGYTF.

This chain uses TRBV11-2 with TRBJ1-1; D uncertain. Trimming shortened V by 1 base and J by 4 bases, and 16 bases separated the two germline ends. The CDR3 covers 16 residues. Germline V lookup: CDR1 SGHAT, CDR2 FQNNGV. The CDR3 region has the DNA TGTGCCAGCAGCTTAGCCACCCCCAGCTGGGCCACTGAAGCTTTCTTT. Its translation is CASSLATPSWATEAFF.

V gene TRBV19 combines with J gene TRBJ2-2; 10 bases map to TRBD1. The CDR3 extends over 21 amino acids. V gave up 5 bases and J gave up 2 bases; unmatched junction bases: 20. Germline CDR1 is LNHDA and CDR2 is SQIVND (reference sequence). The CDR3 reads CASSSWDRGSTHESNTGELFF. CDR3 sequence (DNA): TGTGCCAGTAGTTCCTGGGACAGGGGATCCACCCACGAAAGTAACACCGGGGAGCTGTTTTTT.

The V and J genes are TRBV27 and TRBJ2-7; the match to TRBD1 covers 7 bases. Unmatched junction bases numbered 1, after V lost 2 bases and J lost 0 bases. The germline CDR1 and CDR2 sequences are MNHEY and SMNVEV (reference sequence). CDR3 size: 14 residues. The CDR3 here is CASSLGDSSYEQYF. The CDR3 region has the DNA TGTGCCAGCAGTTTAGGGGACAGCTCCTACGAGCAGTACTTC.

This clone was picked up one time. The V gene is TRBV27, the J gene TRBJ2-5, with TRBD1 matching over 10 bases. Trimming cost V 6 bases and J 1 base; bases outside gene matches: 5. Germline-derived CDR1 and CDR2 are MNHEY and SMNVEV (reference sequence). The CDR3 consists of 15 residues. This CDR3 reads CASSPGQGTQETQYF. The CDR3 DNA reads TGTGCCAGCAGCCCGGGACAGGGGACCCAAGAGACCCAGTACTTC.

The gene calls are TRBV19 and TRBJ2-7; D might be TRBD2 (5 bases). V dropped 5 bases and J dropped 6 bases, with 11 bases sitting between them. Germline CDR1 reads LNHDA; CDR2 reads SQIVND (reference sequence). The CDR3 totals 12 residues. CDR3 region: CASSVPAGEQYF. The CDR3, as DNA: TGTGCCAGTAGTGTCCCCGCGGGCGAGCAGTACTTC.

This clone showed up just once. This chain joins TRBV7-2 and TRBJ1-1; TRBD1 might be the D (6 bases). V lost 2 bases, J lost 2 bases, and 12 bases lay in between. Germline loops: CDR1 SGHTA, CDR2 FQGNSA. This CDR3 contains 15 residues. The CDR3 bases are TGTGCCAGCAGCTTACAAGGGACAATCAACACTGAAGCTTTCTTT. It translates to CASSLQGTINTEAFF.

The V call is TRBV7-2, the J call TRBJ2-7; 11 nucleotides align to TRBD2. In germline, CDR1 is SGHTA, CDR2 FQGNSA. This CDR3 region has 15 residues. V trimming: 5 bases; J trimming: 6 bases; junction bases outside the gene matches: 9. The CDR3 is CASSRLRLAGGEQYF. The DNA for the CDR3 is TGTGCCAGCAGCCGTCTTAGGCTAGCGGGGGGCGAGCAGTACTTC.

This clone was observed a handful of times. The chain links TRBV19 to TRBJ2-5, with D perhaps TRBD2 (6 bases). The CDR3 has 19 amino acids. V was clipped by 4 bases and J by 1 base, with 25 bases between them. Germline lookup yields CDR1 LNHDA and CDR2 SQIVND (reference sequence). The CDR3 sequence: CASSTNGLGDGGLQETQYF. In nucleotides, the CDR3 is TGTGCCAGTAGTACCAACGGATTGGGGGACGGGGGACTCCAAGAGACCCAGTACTTC.

This clone was picked up a small number of times. The V gene is TRBV6-5, the J gene TRBJ1-1; the D gene is possibly TRBD1 (5 bases). Germline lookup yields CDR1 MNHEY and CDR2 SVGAGI. Trimming removed 1 base at V and 2 bases at J, with 11 bases between. This CDR3 spans 15 amino acids. CDR3 loop: CASSYLYTGNTEAFF. The CDR3 DNA sequence: TGTGCCAGCAGTTACTTATACACAGGTAACACTGAAGCTTTCTTT.

The J gene is TRBJ2-5, the V gene TRBV9; 14 bases match TRBD2. J was trimmed by 4 bases and V by 2 bases; bases with no gene match: 7. The V gene's germline CDR1 is SGDLS and CDR2 YYNGEE. The CDR3 has 17 residues. The CDR3 nucleotides read TGTGCCAGCAGCGTGACTAGCGGGGGGGCTACGGGAGAGACCCAGTACTTC. This sequence encodes CASSVTSGGATGETQYF.

CDR3 loop: CASSRADTQYF. CDR3 DNA: TGTGCCAGCAGTAGAGCGGATACGCAGTATTTT. The J gene is TRBJ2-3, the V gene TRBV6-2 or TRBV6-3; unclear D gene. The CDR3 is 11 residues long. Trimming removed 5 bases from V and 6 bases from J, with 6 bases in between. Germline V gene sequence: CDR1 MNHEY, CDR2 SVGEGT.

V is TRBV4-1 and J is TRBJ1-1; unclear D gene. The germline gives CDR1 MGHRA, CDR2 YSYEKL. The CDR3 is made up of 14 amino acids. V lost 1 base and J 0 bases, leaving 6 bases between the germline ends. CDR3 bases: TGCGCCAGCAGCCAAGGAGCAATGAACACTGAAGCTTTCTTT. This encodes CASSQGAMNTEAFF.

This rearrangement joins TRBV7-2 to TRBJ1-3, with no clear D. V shed 1 base and J shed 2 bases, with 9 bases lying between them. The CDR3 consists of 15 residues. Germline CDR1 SGHTA, CDR2 FQGNSA. CDR3 coding DNA: TGTGCCAGCAGCTTAGTCGGAGTAGCTGGAAACACCATATATTTT. It translates to CASSLVGVAGNTIYF. The entire variable domain, with the rest obtained from reference TRBV7-2 and TRBJ1-3, is as follows: GAGVSQSPSNKVTEKGKDVELRCDPISGHTALYWYRQSLGQGLEFLIYFQGNSAPDKSGLPSDRFSAERTGGSVSTLTIQRTQQEDSAVYLCASSLVGVAGNTIYFGEGSWLTVV.

This rearrangement joins TRBV5-6 to TRBJ2-3; 10 bases map to TRBD1. The CDR3 totals 15 residues. Germline V gene sequence: CDR1 SGHDT, CDR2 YYEEEE. The J segment lost 3 bases and the V segment lost 4 bases, leaving 5 bases of the junction unmatched. CDR3 residues: CASSPGQGLTDTQYF. CDR3 nucleotide sequence: TGTGCCAGCAGCCCGGGACAGGGGCTGACAGATACGCAGTATTTT. Using reference TRBV5-6 and TRBJ2-3 for the parts outside the CDR3, the full variable domain is DAGVTQSPTHLIKTRGQQVTLRCSPKSGHDTVSWYQQALGQGPQFIFQYYEEEERQRGNFPDRFSGHQFPNYSSELNVNALLLGDSALYLCASSPGQGLTDTQYFGPGTRLTVL.

V gene TRBV5-4 combines with J gene TRBJ1-4; no firm D call. Germline assignment: CDR1 SGHNT and CDR2 YYREEE (reference sequence). The CDR3 spans 13 residues. V was clipped by 5 bases and J by 8 bases, with 13 bases between them. The chain's CDR3 is CASRMAGAEKLFF. CDR3 nucleotides: TGTGCCAGCAGAATGGCGGGCGCAGAAAAACTGTTTTTT.

This clone was picked up one time. The chain has TRBV29-1 and TRBJ2-2, with D possibly TRBD1 on 6 matching bases. Trimming left V 4 bases short and J 2 bases short, with 17 bases between. Looked up from germline, CDR1 is SQVTM and CDR2 is ANQGSEA. The CDR3 has 16 residues. This CDR3 reads CSVVAEGHFNTGELFF. In DNA, the CDR3 is TGCAGCGTTGTAGCCGAGGGACACTTCAACACCGGGGAGCTGTTTTTT.

This chain connects TRBV24-1 to TRBJ2-3, with a weak D call TRBD2 (6 bases). The germline V gene encodes CDR1 KGHDR and CDR2 SFDVKD. The V and J ends lost 9 bases and 0 bases respectively, with 9 bases between them. This CDR3 is 13 amino acids long. CDR3 in amino acids: CATPGGSTDTQYF. In DNA, the CDR3 is TGTGCCACCCCCGGGGGTAGCACAGATACGCAGTATTTT.

CDR3: CASGGLAAYEQYF. The CDR3 region has the DNA TGTGCCAGCGGTGGACTAGCGGCCTACGAGCAGTACTTC. The chain joins TRBV5-5 to TRBJ2-7; 10 bases match TRBD2. CDR1 and CDR2 (germline): SGHKS, YYEKEE (reference sequence). The CDR3 sequence is 13 residues long. The ends lost 7 bases at V and 2 bases at J; junction bases unmatched: 3.

The chain couples TRBV14 to TRBJ1-6, with D possibly being TRBD1 (5 bases). V was shortened by 5 bases and J by 9 bases, with 17 bases between the two germline ends. Looked up from germline, CDR1 is SGHDN and CDR2 is FVKESK. The CDR3 spans 15 residues. The CDR3 loop reads CASSSGTAGVSPLHF. The CDR3 DNA sequence: TGTGCCAGCAGCTCCGGGACTGCCGGGGTTTCACCCCTCCACTTT. Supplemented by reference TRBV14 and TRBJ1-6, the full variable domain reads EAGVTQFPSHSVIEKGQTVTLRCDPISGHDNLYWYRRVMGKEIKFLLHFVKESKQDESGMPNNRFLAERTGGTYSTLKVQPAELEDSGVYFCASSSGTAGVSPLHFGNGTRLTVT.

The rearrangement joins TRBV4-3 to TRBJ1-1, with D possibly TRBD1 on 6 matching bases. Trimming left V 4 bases short and J 6 bases short, with 12 bases between. The CDR3 has 13 amino acids. CDR1 is LGHNA and CDR2 is YSLEER in the germline V gene. DNA for the CDR3: TGCGCCAGCAGCCTCGGAGGGGGGGCTGAAGCTTTCTTT. It specifies CASSLGGGAEAFF.

The chain couples TRBV5-4 to TRBJ1-3, with TRBD1 matching over 7 bases. The V and J ends lost 4 bases and 4 bases, in that order; junction bases with no gene match: 5. The CDR3 runs 14 residues. Germline V lookup: CDR1 SGHNT, CDR2 YYREEE (reference sequence). The CDR3: CASSEGTAGNTIYF. Written as DNA, the CDR3 is TGTGCCAGCAGCGAAGGGACAGCAGGAAACACCATATATTTT. Filled out from reference TRBV5-4 and TRBJ1-3, the complete variable domain reads ETGVTQSPTHLIKTRGQQVTLRCSSQSGHNTVSWYQQALGQGPQFIFQYYREEENGRGNFPPRFSGLQFPNYSSELNVNALELDDSALYLCASSEGTAGNTIYFGEGSWLTVV.